This is a list of T cell receptor beta chains from one sample in a study of blood T cell repertoires in COVID-19. Using immunoSEQ multiplex PCR, the repertoire was profiled, and TCRdb retains in-frame clones only, with some absent. The table includes about 410,000 clones, 80% to 90% detected once. The sample consisted of peripheral blood. The receptors derive from a woman aged 25-40 years with active or convalescent COVID-19. CDR3s include the opening cysteine and the closing phenylalanine or tryptophan. Each record gives: clone size, J gene, D gene, V gene, CDR3 protein, CDR3 DNA. A D gene is named only where the DNA matches it firmly. Not all rows give a size; the values are once, few, many and, for expanded clones, a class.

clone size: .
J gene: TRBJ2-7
D gene: .
V gene: TRBV19
CDR3 protein: CASSMFEGQGRVYF
CDR3 DNA: TGTGCCAGTAGTATGTTCGAGGGGCAGGGGAGGGTCTACTTC

clone size: .
J gene: TRBJ2-7
D gene: TRBD2
V gene: TRBV6-2/TRBV6-3
CDR3 protein: CASSYSSLAETYEQYF
CDR3 DNA: TGTGCCAGCAGTTACTCGTCGCTAGCGGAGACCTACGAGCAGTACTTC

clone size: .
J gene: TRBJ2-1
D gene: .
V gene: TRBV5-6
CDR3 protein: CASIVRGSSYNEQFF
CDR3 DNA: TGTGCCAGTATAGTACGGGGAAGCTCCTACAATGAGCAGTTCTTC

clone size: .
J gene: TRBJ2-2
D gene: .
V gene: TRBV18
CDR3 protein: CASSPGRGMDTGELFF
CDR3 DNA: TGTGCCAGCTCACCGGGCAGGGGTATGGACACCGGGGAGCTGTTTTTT

clone size: .
J gene: TRBJ1-1
D gene: TRBD1
V gene: TRBV7-2
CDR3 protein: CASSPPGGRMNTEAFF
CDR3 DNA: TGTGCCAGCAGCCCACCAGGGGGGCGAATGAACACTGAAGCTTTCTTT

clone size: .
J gene: TRBJ1-5
D gene: .
V gene: TRBV23-1
CDR3 protein: CASSLRQNSNQPQHF
CDR3 DNA: TGCGCCAGCAGTCTTAGACAGAATAGCAATCAGCCCCAGCATTTT

clone size: .
J gene: TRBJ1-1
D gene: TRBD1
V gene: TRBV19
CDR3 protein: CASSIEGAVTEAFF
CDR3 DNA: TGTGCCAGTAGTATTGAGGGGGCGGTTACTGAAGCTTTCTTT

clone size: .
J gene: TRBJ1-2
D gene: .
V gene: TRBV6-5
CDR3 protein: CASGEGGGYTF
CDR3 DNA: TGTGCCAGCGGGGAGGGGGGCGGCTACACCTTC

clone size: .
J gene: TRBJ2-3
D gene: .
V gene: TRBV19
CDR3 protein: CASSIDRTSTDTQYF
CDR3 DNA: TGTGCCAGTAGTATAGATAGGACTAGCACAGATACGCAGTATTTT

clone size: .
J gene: TRBJ2-2
D gene: .
V gene: TRBV4-1
CDR3 protein: CASSQGTLGELFF
CDR3 DNA: TGCGCCAGCAGCCAAGGGACTCTCGGGGAGCTGTTTTTT

clone size: .
J gene: TRBJ2-7
D gene: .
V gene: TRBV14
CDR3 protein: CASSHTHYEQYF
CDR3 DNA: TGTGCCAGCAGCCATACACACTACGAGCAGTACTTC

clone size: .
J gene: TRBJ2-2
D gene: TRBD1
V gene: TRBV10-1
CDR3 protein: CASSESGQGNTGELFF
CDR3 DNA: TGCGCCAGCAGTGAGTCGGGACAGGGGAACACCGGGGAGCTGTTTTTT

clone size: .
J gene: TRBJ1-1
D gene: .
V gene: TRBV6-5
CDR3 protein: CASCTSFSNTEAFF
CDR3 DNA: TGTGCCAGCTGTACCAGTTTTTCGAACACTGAAGCTTTCTTT

clone size: .
J gene: TRBJ1-2
D gene: .
V gene: TRBV5-6
CDR3 protein: CASSLRVLGYTF
CDR3 DNA: TGTGCCAGCAGCTTGCGGGTGTTGGGCTACACCTTC

clone size: .
J gene: TRBJ2-7
D gene: TRBD1
V gene: TRBV5-1
CDR3 protein: CASSLTRDSSYEQYF
CDR3 DNA: TGCGCCAGCAGCTTAACCCGGGACAGCTCCTACGAGCAGTACTTC

clone size: .
J gene: TRBJ2-3
D gene: TRBD2
V gene: TRBV7-9
CDR3 protein: CASSLQRGVGTDTQYF
CDR3 DNA: TGTGCCAGCAGCTTACAGCGGGGGGTCGGCACAGATACGCAGTATTTT

clone size: .
J gene: TRBJ2-3
D gene: TRBD1
V gene: TRBV19
CDR3 protein: CASRVGTGTTDTQYF
CDR3 DNA: TGTGCCAGTAGGGTCGGGACAGGGACCACAGATACGCAGTATTTT

clone size: once
J gene: TRBJ2-7
D gene: .
V gene: TRBV5-6
CDR3 protein: CASSSFGLQDEQYF
CDR3 DNA: TGTGCCAGCAGCTCTTTCGGACTACAGGACGAGCAGTACTTC

clone size: .
J gene: TRBJ1-1
D gene: .
V gene: TRBV12-3/TRBV12-4
CDR3 protein: CASSLPFGTEAFF
CDR3 DNA: TGTGCCAGCAGCCTACCTTTCGGGACTGAAGCTTTCTTT

clone size: .
J gene: TRBJ1-5
D gene: .
V gene: TRBV25-1
CDR3 protein: CASSPREAPNQPQHF
CDR3 DNA: TGTGCCAGCAGCCCCCGGGAAGCACCGAATCAGCCCCAGCATTTT

clone size: .
J gene: TRBJ1-6
D gene: .
V gene: TRBV5-1
CDR3 protein: CASSLREQGNSPLHF
CDR3 DNA: TGCGCCAGCAGCTTAAGAGAGCAGGGAAATTCACCCCTCCACTTT

clone size: .
J gene: TRBJ1-1
D gene: TRBD1
V gene: TRBV7-9
CDR3 protein: CASSSGQGITEAFF
CDR3 DNA: TGTGCCAGCAGCTCGGGACAGGGAATCACTGAAGCTTTCTTT

clone size: .
J gene: TRBJ1-2
D gene: TRBD1
V gene: TRBV5-6
CDR3 protein: CASSTKTGANYGYTF
CDR3 DNA: TGTGCCAGCAGCACGAAAACAGGGGCTAACTATGGCTACACCTTC

clone size: .
J gene: TRBJ1-3
D gene: TRBD1
V gene: TRBV19
CDR3 protein: CASSINFGQVLSGNTIYF
CDR3 DNA: TGTGCCAGTAGTATTAATTTCGGACAGGTCCTCTCTGGAAACACCATATATTTT

clone size: once
J gene: TRBJ1-5
D gene: TRBD1
V gene: TRBV7-8
CDR3 protein: CASSLAMPPPRGHQPQHF
CDR3 DNA: TGTGCCAGCAGCTTAGCAATGCCACCGCCCAGGGGGCATCAGCCCCAGCATTTT

clone size: .
J gene: TRBJ1-2
D gene: .
V gene: TRBV6-1
CDR3 protein: CASSEGALARGYTF
CDR3 DNA: TGTGCCAGCAGTGAAGGGGCCTTGGCGAGAGGCTACACCTTC

clone size: few
J gene: TRBJ1-2
D gene: .
V gene: TRBV7-9
CDR3 protein: CASSFAGPDSEGYTF
CDR3 DNA: TGTGCCAGCAGCTTTGCAGGGCCGGATTCGGAGGGCTACACCTTC

clone size: .
J gene: TRBJ2-3
D gene: .
V gene: TRBV5-1
CDR3 protein: CASSLILSPGDTQYF
CDR3 DNA: TGCGCCAGCAGCTTGATTCTCTCCCCTGGCGATACGCAGTATTTT

clone size: .
J gene: TRBJ1-2
D gene: TRBD1
V gene: TRBV19
CDR3 protein: CASGPGTGFGYTF
CDR3 DNA: TGTGCCAGTGGCCCCGGGACAGGGTTTGGCTACACCTTC

clone size: .
J gene: TRBJ2-2
D gene: TRBD2
V gene: TRBV5-4
CDR3 protein: CASSLAGLAGKTGELFF
CDR3 DNA: TGTGCCAGCAGCTTGGCCGGGCTAGCGGGAAAAACCGGGGAGCTGTTTTTT

clone size: .
J gene: TRBJ2-1
D gene: .
V gene: TRBV5-1
CDR3 protein: CASSLMSGGPRNEQFF
CDR3 DNA: TGCGCCAGCAGCTTGATGTCGGGCGGGCCCCGTAATGAGCAGTTCTTC

clone size: .
J gene: TRBJ1-2
D gene: TRBD1
V gene: TRBV5-1
CDR3 protein: CASTQSEQGLKGYTF
CDR3 DNA: TGCGCCAGCACCCAATCGGAACAGGGGCTTAAGGGCTACACCTTC

clone size: .
J gene: TRBJ1-1
D gene: TRBD1
V gene: TRBV4-1
CDR3 protein: CASSLPTGTARGYTEAFF
CDR3 DNA: TGCGCCAGCAGCCTCCCCACAGGGACGGCCAGGGGGTATACTGAAGCTTTCTTT

clone size: .
J gene: TRBJ2-3
D gene: .
V gene: TRBV3-1/TRBV3-2
CDR3 protein: CASSPVFRGGTQYF
CDR3 DNA: TGTGCCAGCAGCCCAGTTTTTAGGGGGGGTACGCAGTATTTT

clone size: .
J gene: TRBJ1-4
D gene: .
V gene: TRBV30
CDR3 protein: CAWSLTTGTTNEKLFF
CDR3 DNA: TGTGCCTGGAGTTTAACTACAGGGACAACTAATGAAAAACTGTTTTTT

clone size: .
J gene: TRBJ1-1
D gene: .
V gene: TRBV30
CDR3 protein: CAWSPDTMNTEAFF
CDR3 DNA: TGTGCCTGGAGCCCCGACACGATGAACACTGAAGCTTTCTTT

clone size: .
J gene: TRBJ2-7
D gene: .
V gene: TRBV4-1
CDR3 protein: CASSQVVTAYEQYF
CDR3 DNA: TGCGCCAGCAGCCAAGTGGTGACAGCCTACGAGCAGTACTTC

clone size: .
J gene: TRBJ1-3
D gene: .
V gene: TRBV7-8
CDR3 protein: CASSLLGDGNTIYF
CDR3 DNA: TGTGCCAGCAGCTTATTGGGAGACGGAAACACCATATATTTT

clone size: .
J gene: TRBJ2-7
D gene: TRBD1
V gene: TRBV5-1
CDR3 protein: CASRRDSSYEQYF
CDR3 DNA: TGCGCCAGCAGGAGGGACAGCTCCTACGAGCAGTACTTC